Below, 17 T cell receptor beta chains from the same sample are listed, as sequenced in a study of T-cell reconstitution after alpha-beta-depleted transplantation in children. Preparation of the TCRbeta library used unique molecular identifiers. A single record per CDR3 protein comes from TCRdb applying MiXCR to the PCR reads. This repertoire shows around 580,000 distinct CDR3 sequences, roughly a quarter found once; its top ten account for about 35%. Sequenced material: PBMCs, taken before TCRalphabeta/CD19-depleted stem cell transplant. The receptors stem from a boy younger than two with Wiskott-Aldrich syndrome, due to receive a stem cell transplant.

The chain has TRBV1 and TRBJ2-7; the D segment call TRBD2 is taken from the table without a DNA check. TRBV1 counts as a pseudogene. The CDR3 has 21 residues. For the CDR3, the DNA is TGCACCAGCAGCCAAGATCTTGGCCGACTAGCGGGAGGGAGTGTTCCCTACGAGCAGTACTTC. This sequence encodes CTSSQDLGRLAGGSVPYEQYF.

This chain connects TRBV28 to TRBJ1-3, with D perhaps TRBD1 (6 bases). Trimming stripped 6 bases from V and 0 bases from J, with 24 bases between. Germline V lookup: CDR1 MDHEN, CDR2 SYDVKM. The length of the CDR3 is 19 residues. CDR3 region: CASSRTPGTLRSSGNTIYF. CDR3 DNA: TGTGCCAGCAGCCGCACGCCCGGGACACTGAGGAGCTCTGGAAACACCATATATTTT.

The genes are TRBV5-5 and TRBJ2-2; 7 positions match TRBD1. CDR1 is SGHKS, CDR2 YYEKEE, per germline (reference sequence). CDR3 length equals 17 residues. Unmatched junction bases numbered 15, after V lost 4 bases and J lost 6 bases. Here the CDR3 DNA reads TGTGCCAGCAGCCGGTGGGACAGCGGTCAAGGCGCCGGGGAGCTGTTTTTT. Its protein is CASSRWDSGQGAGELFF.

The chain employs TRBV20-1 and TRBJ2-1; unclear D gene. CDR1 and CDR2 (germline): DFQATT, SNEGSKA (reference sequence). The CDR3 consists of 14 residues. The V gene lost 7 bases and the J gene lost 4 bases, with 17 bases spanning the gap. The CDR3 reads CSVRSVRRYNEQFF. CDR3 nucleotides: TGCAGTGTGCGGAGTGTCCGTCGGTACAATGAGCAGTTCTTC.

The chain links TRBV24-1 to TRBJ2-5; maybe TRBD2 (7 bases). The CDR3 covers 13 residues. Between the trimmed V and J ends, which lost 9 bases and 4 bases, there was a span of 14 bases. Germline CDR1 and CDR2: KGHDR and SFDVKD. CDR3 in amino acids: CATGRGVGETQYF. CDR3 DNA sequence: TGTGCCACCGGGAGGGGGGTTGGAGAGACCCAGTACTTC.

The chain carries TRBV18 and TRBJ2-7; D is possibly TRBD2 (5 bases). The V and J ends lost 6 bases and 3 bases respectively, with 15 bases between them. Germline V lookup: CDR1 KGHSH, CDR2 LQKENI. The CDR3 consists of 14 residues. CDR3 residues: CASSPLRGIYEQYF. CDR3 sequence (DNA): TGTGCCAGCTCTCCTTTGCGAGGGATCTACGAGCAGTACTTC.

This clonotype turned up a few times. The chain is built from TRBV5-5 and TRBJ2-1, with 8 nucleotides matching TRBD1. The J segment lost 8 bases and the V segment lost 0 bases, leaving 4 bases of the junction unmatched. The CDR3 covers 14 residues. Looked up from germline, CDR1 is SGHKS and CDR2 is YYEKEE (reference sequence). The CDR3 sequence: CASSLGTGTDEQFF. The CDR3, as DNA: TGTGCCAGCAGCTTGGGGACAGGGACCGATGAGCAGTTCTTC.

The V and J genes are TRBV10-3 and TRBJ2-7; D might be TRBD1 (6 bases). The germline V and J ends were trimmed by 6 bases and 3 bases, with 9 bases remaining between them. The germline V gene has CDR1 ENHRY and CDR2 SYGVKD. The CDR3 totals 12 residues. In DNA, the CDR3 is TGTGCCATCAGCCTACAGGGCTACGAGCAGTACTTC. It translates to CAISLQGYEQYF.

The rearrangement joins TRBV20-1 to TRBJ2-7; TRBD2 aligns across 9 bases. Germline V gene data show CDR1 as DFQATT and CDR2 as SNEGSKA (reference sequence). The V gene end was trimmed by 6 bases and the J gene end by 4 bases; junction bases not matched to a gene: 13. This CDR3 is 15 amino acids long. CDR3 loop: CSAQAGGPVGYEQYF. The CDR3 DNA reads as TGCAGTGCGCAAGCGGGAGGCCCGGTGGGGTACGAGCAGTACTTC.

The chain couples TRBV20-1 to TRBJ2-1; D is possibly TRBD2 (5 bases). V lost 5 bases and J 0 bases, leaving 11 bases between the germline ends. Germline V gives CDR1 DFQATT, CDR2 SNEGSKA (reference sequence). CDR3 size: 14 residues. The CDR3 coding sequence is TGCAGTGCTGTGGACTCGTACTCCTACAATGAGCAGTTCTTC. Translation: CSAVDSYSYNEQFF.

This chain joins TRBV10-3 and TRBJ1-1; D gene uncertain. Trimming took off 1 base at V and 0 bases at J, with 9 bases between the two ends. The CDR3 is 15 amino acids. Germline CDR1 is ENHRY and CDR2 is SYGVKD. The CDR3 DNA follows: TGTGCCATCAGTGAGTGGGTTCCATTGAACACTGAAGCTTTCTTT. Its protein product is CAISEWVPLNTEAFF.

The V and J genes are TRBV7-8 and TRBJ2-3; no firm D call. CDR1 and CDR2 from the germline V gene are SGHVS and FQNEAQ. Trimming cost V 1 base and J 0 bases, with 23 bases left between them. The CDR3 runs to 20 residues. CDR3 loop: CASSLGTLVGRLNSTDTQYF. The CDR3 DNA is TGTGCCAGCAGCTTAGGCACCCTTGTCGGAAGGCTCAATAGCACAGATACGCAGTATTTT. Looking up the rest from reference TRBV7-8 and TRBJ2-3 gives the full variable domain: GAGVSQSPRYKVAKRGQDVALRCDPISGHVSLFWYQQALGQGPEFLTYFQNEAQLDKSGLPSDRFFAERPEGSVSTLKIQRTQQEDSAVYLCASSLGTLVGRLNSTDTQYFGPGTRLTVL.

This clonotype turned up a few times. The chain has TRBV20-1 and TRBJ1-6, with 7 bases aligning to TRBD1. CDR1 is DFQATT, CDR2 SNEGSKA, per germline (reference sequence). The CDR3 has 14 amino acids. After removal of 5 bases from V and 10 bases from J, the junction contained 11 bases not matched to a gene. DNA for the CDR3: TGCAGTGCTTACTCTGACAGGGTTGGGTCACCCCTCCACTTT. It yields the protein CSAYSDRVGSPLHF.

The sample holds a few counts of this clonotype. This rearrangement joins TRBV5-1 to TRBJ2-5, with 11 bases lining up with TRBD1. The J segment lost 5 bases and the V segment lost 4 bases, leaving 10 bases of the junction unmatched. The CDR3 totals 16 residues. The V gene's germline CDR1 is SGHRS and CDR2 YFSETQ. DNA for the CDR3: TGCGCCAGCAGCACCAGGACAGGGGGCGTCGGGGAGACCCAGTACTTC. Its protein is CASSTRTGGVGETQYF.

V and J are TRBV15 and TRBJ2-3; 7 bases fit TRBD1. Germline trimming cut 3 bases from V and 2 bases from J; bases unmatched to any gene: 5. The CDR3 runs to 15 residues. CDR1 is LNHNV, CDR2 YYDKDF, per germline (reference sequence). The CDR3 nucleotides read TGTGCCACCAGCAGGAAAGACAGGGCCACAGATACGCAGTATTTT. This codes for CATSRKDRATDTQYF.

Only one count was recorded for this clonotype. The rearrangement joins TRBV2 to TRBJ2-2; D may correspond to TRBD1 or TRBD2 (6 bases each). The CDR3 contains 14 residues. V gave up 6 bases and J gave up 5 bases, with 13 bases separating them. Germline CDR1 reads SNHLY; CDR2 reads FYNNEI. In DNA form, the CDR3 reads TGTGCCAGCAGCGGAAGGAGGGGGACCGGGGAGCTGTTTTTT. Translating gives CASSGRRGTGELFF.

This chain links TRBV20-1 with TRBJ2-2; D may be TRBD2 (5 bases). CDR1 DFQATT and CDR2 SNEGSKA come from the germline V gene (reference sequence). Deletions cut 7 bases from V and 5 bases from J, with 20 bases between. This CDR3 has 15 residues. CDR3 coding DNA: TGCAGTGTTAGGTCTAGACTACCGCGGACCGGGGAGCTGTTTTTT. Protein: CSVRSRLPRTGELFF.